This TCR beta chain was profiled in a study of cytomegalovirus exposure and HLA in healthy donors. PCR was performed using 60 Vbeta and 13 Jbeta primers. TCRdb's table, derived via immunoSEQ multiplex PCR, lists solely in-frame clones and lacks some. The sample consists of about 180,000 clones, around 76% of them appearing once. V dropped 0 bases and J dropped 5 bases, with 10 bases sitting between them. Looked up from germline, CDR1 is LNHNV and CDR2 is YYDKDF (reference sequence). The CDR3 has 14 amino acids. The V and J genes are TRBV15 and TRBJ2-5; D perhaps matches TRBD2 (6 bases). This receptor was identified in a woman in her twenties or thirties in good health and CMV-seropositive. Specimen: PBMCs. As DNA, the CDR3 is TGTGCCACCAGCAGAGATCTGGGGAGGGAGACCCAGTACTTC. Translating gives CATSRDLGRETQYF.